This T cell receptor (beta chain) stems from a study of blood T cell repertoires in COVID-19. Original processing notes: Estimates of nucleated cell counts were drawn from the amplification of reference gene primers. Clones were read by immunoSEQ multiplex PCR, and TCRdb kept only the in-frame ones, dropping some. The DNA was the basis for D and trimming; V, J and clone size are from that table. The sample consists of some 240,000 clones, 80% to 95% of them appearing once. It was during active infection that Seattle patients were enrolled and then longitudinally followed. The germline V gene encodes CDR1 SNHLY and CDR2 FYNNEI. J lost 0 bases, V lost 4 bases, and 2 bases had no gene match. CDR3 size: 14 residues.

This receptor was identified in a man between 60 and 70 years old with COVID-19, enrolled during active disease. The rearrangement uses TRBV2 and TRBJ1-2, with 7 nucleotides matching TRBD1. The sequencing sample was made of peripheral blood. The CDR3 loop reads CASSATGTNYGYTF. The CDR3 DNA sequence: TGTGCCAGCAGTGCGACAGGGACTAACTATGGCTACACCTTC.